This TCR beta chain was captured by sequencing in a study of PD-L1 blockade in urothelial cancer. Study-level background: After treatment start, blood was analyzed at 3 weeks (second dose) and at 6 weeks. Each blood sample yielded a median of roughly 140,000 T cells.

V was clipped by 6 bases and J by 12 bases; unmatched bases: 5. Looked up from germline, CDR1 is KGHSH and CDR2 is LQKENI. The CDR3 is made up of 11 amino acids. Measured with immunoSEQ multiplex PCR; TCRdb has only the in-frame clones, and not every one. Here the sample spans about 88,000 clones, roughly 90% being singletons. Locally advanced or metastatic urothelial carcinoma was diagnosed in the patients. Anywhere from 1 to 8 samples came from each patient, spanning pretreatment and on-treatment. This chain links TRBV18 with TRBJ2-1, with 7 bases matching TRBD2. The source is a man in his 60s with urothelial cancer. Sequences were derived from PBMCs, sampled around atezolizumab (anti-PD-L1) treatment. The CDR3 reads CASSAASGQFF. The DNA of the CDR3 is TGTGCCAGCTCCGCAGCTAGCGGGCAGTTCTTC.